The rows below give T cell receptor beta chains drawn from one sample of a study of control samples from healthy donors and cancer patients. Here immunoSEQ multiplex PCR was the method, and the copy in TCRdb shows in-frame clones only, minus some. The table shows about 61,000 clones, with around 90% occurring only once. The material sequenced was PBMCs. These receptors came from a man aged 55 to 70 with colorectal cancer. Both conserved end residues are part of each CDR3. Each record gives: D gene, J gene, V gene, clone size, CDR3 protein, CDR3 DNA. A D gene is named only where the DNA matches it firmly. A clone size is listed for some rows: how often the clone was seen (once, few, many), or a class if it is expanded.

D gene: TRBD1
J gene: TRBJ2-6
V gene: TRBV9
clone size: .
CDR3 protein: CASSVVTGAPWGANVLTF
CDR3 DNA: TGTGCCAGCAGCGTTGTGACAGGGGCCCCCTGGGGGGCCAACGTCCTGACTTTC

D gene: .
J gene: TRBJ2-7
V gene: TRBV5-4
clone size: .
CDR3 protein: CASSQQGRGSYEQYF
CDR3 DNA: TGTGCCAGCAGCCAACAGGGTAGGGGCTCCTACGAGCAGTACTTC

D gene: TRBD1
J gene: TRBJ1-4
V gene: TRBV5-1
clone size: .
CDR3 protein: CASSPDRGNEKLFF
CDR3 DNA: TGCGCCAGCAGCCCTGACAGGGGCAATGAAAAACTGTTTTTT

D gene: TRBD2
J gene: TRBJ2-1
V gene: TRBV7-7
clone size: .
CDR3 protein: CASSLASGTKNNEQFF
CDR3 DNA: TGTGCCAGCAGCTTAGCGTCCGGGACTAAGAACAATGAGCAGTTCTTC

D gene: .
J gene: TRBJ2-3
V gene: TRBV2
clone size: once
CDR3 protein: CASSLYTDTQYF
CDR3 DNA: TGTGCCAGCAGTTTGTACACAGATACGCAGTATTTT

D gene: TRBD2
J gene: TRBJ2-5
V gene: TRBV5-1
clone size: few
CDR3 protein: CASSFNGGAGETQYF
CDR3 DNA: TGCGCCAGCAGCTTTAACGGGGGGGCCGGGGAGACCCAGTACTTC

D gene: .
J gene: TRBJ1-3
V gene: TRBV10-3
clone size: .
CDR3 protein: CAISGSSGNTIYF
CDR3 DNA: TGTGCCATCAGTGGATCCTCTGGAAACACCATATATTTT

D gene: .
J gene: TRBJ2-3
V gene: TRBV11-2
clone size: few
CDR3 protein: CASSLDMRLATTDTQYF
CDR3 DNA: TGTGCCAGCAGCTTAGATATGAGACTCGCGACCACAGATACGCAGTATTTT

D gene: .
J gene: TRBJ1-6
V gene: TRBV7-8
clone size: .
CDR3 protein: CASSLGGPPSSPLHF
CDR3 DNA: TGTGCCAGCAGCTTAGGGGGGCCCCCTAGCTCACCCCTCCACTTT

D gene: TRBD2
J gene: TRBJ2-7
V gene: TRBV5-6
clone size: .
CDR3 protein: CASSFSQKRGKGYEQYF
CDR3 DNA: TGTGCCAGCAGCTTCTCCCAAAAGCGGGGGAAGGGTTACGAGCAGTACTTC

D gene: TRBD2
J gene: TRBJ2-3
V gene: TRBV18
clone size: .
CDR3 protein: CASSRGAGDDTQYF
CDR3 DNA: TGTGCCAGCTCACGCGGAGCGGGGGACGATACGCAGTATTTT

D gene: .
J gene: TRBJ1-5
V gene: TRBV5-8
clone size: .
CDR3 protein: CASSSWGGGNQPQHF
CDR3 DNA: TGTGCCAGCAGCTCCTGGGGCGGGGGCAATCAGCCCCAGCATTTT

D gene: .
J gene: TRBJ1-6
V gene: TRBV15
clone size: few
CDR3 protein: CATSRDQRNSPLHF
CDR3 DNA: TGTGCCACCAGCAGAGATCAGAGGAATTCACCCCTCCACTTT

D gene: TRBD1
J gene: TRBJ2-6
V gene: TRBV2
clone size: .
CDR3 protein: CASSWDRDPLSGANVLTF
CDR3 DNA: TGTGCCAGCAGTTGGGACAGGGATCCACTATCTGGGGCCAACGTCCTGACTTTC

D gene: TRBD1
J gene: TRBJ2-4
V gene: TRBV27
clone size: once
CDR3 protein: CASSSHLGQGAGNIQYF
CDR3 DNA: TGTGCCAGCAGTTCCCACCTTGGACAGGGGGCGGGAAACATTCAGTACTTC

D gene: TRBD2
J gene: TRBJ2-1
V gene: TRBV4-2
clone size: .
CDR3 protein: CASSQGLAGDEQFF
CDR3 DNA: TGTGCCAGCAGCCAAGGACTAGCGGGAGATGAGCAGTTCTTC

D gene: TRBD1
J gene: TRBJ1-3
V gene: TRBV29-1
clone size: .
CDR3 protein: CSVVSGTGGNTIYF
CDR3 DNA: TGCAGCGTTGTGTCCGGGACAGGGGGAAACACCATATATTTT

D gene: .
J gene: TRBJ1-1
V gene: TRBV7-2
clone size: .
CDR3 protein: CASTPGRGRTEAFF
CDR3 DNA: TGTGCCAGCACCCCCGGACGGGGTAGGACTGAAGCTTTCTTT

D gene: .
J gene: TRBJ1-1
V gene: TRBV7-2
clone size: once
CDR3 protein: CASSLEQANTEAFF
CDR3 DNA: TGTGCCAGCAGCTTAGAACAGGCGAACACTGAAGCTTTCTTT

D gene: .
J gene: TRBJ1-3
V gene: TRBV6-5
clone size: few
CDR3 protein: CASSLKTSSGNTIYF
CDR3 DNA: TGTGCCAGCAGTCTTAAGACAAGCTCTGGAAACACCATATATTTT

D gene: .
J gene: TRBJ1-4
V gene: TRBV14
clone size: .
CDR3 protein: CASSRGGEKLFF
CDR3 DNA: TGTGCCAGCAGCCGGGGGGGCGAAAAACTGTTTTTT

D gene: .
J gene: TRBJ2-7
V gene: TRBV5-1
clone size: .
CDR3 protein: CASSGGMGRVDEQYF
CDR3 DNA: TGCGCCAGCAGCGGGGGTATGGGCAGGGTTGACGAGCAGTACTTC

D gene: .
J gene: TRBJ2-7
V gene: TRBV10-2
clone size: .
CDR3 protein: CASSERVRYEQYF
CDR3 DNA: TGCGCCAGCAGTGAACGGGTCCGGTACGAGCAGTACTTC

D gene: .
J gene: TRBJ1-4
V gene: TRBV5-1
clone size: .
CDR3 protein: CASSDEGYSTEKLFF
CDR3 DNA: TGCGCCAGCAGCGACGAGGGGTACAGTACCGAAAAACTGTTTTTT

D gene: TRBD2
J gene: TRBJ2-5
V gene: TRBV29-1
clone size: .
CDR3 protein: CSVAPAGGQETQYF
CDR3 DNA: TGCAGCGTTGCGCCAGCGGGGGGACAAGAGACCCAGTACTTC

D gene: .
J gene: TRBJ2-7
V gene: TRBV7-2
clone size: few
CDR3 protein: CASSLGMSSYEQYF
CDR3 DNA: TGTGCCAGCAGCTTAGGAATGTCTTCCTACGAGCAGTACTTC

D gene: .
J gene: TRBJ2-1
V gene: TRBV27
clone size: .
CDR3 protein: CASSGTASSYNEQFF
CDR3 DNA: TGTGCCAGCAGTGGTACGGCAAGCTCCTACAATGAGCAGTTCTTC

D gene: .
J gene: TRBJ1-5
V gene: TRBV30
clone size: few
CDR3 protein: CAWSGSGGSGQPQHF
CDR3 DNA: TGTGCCTGGAGCGGCTCGGGGGGGTCGGGGCAGCCCCAGCATTTT

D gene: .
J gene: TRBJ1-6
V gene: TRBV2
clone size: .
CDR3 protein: CASSEARVNSPLHF
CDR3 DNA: TGTGCCAGCAGTGAAGCGCGGGTGAATTCACCCCTCCACTTT

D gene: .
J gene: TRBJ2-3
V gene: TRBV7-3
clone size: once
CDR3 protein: CASSLTATDRDTQYF
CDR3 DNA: TGTGCCAGCAGCTTAACGGCTACAGACAGAGATACGCAGTATTTT

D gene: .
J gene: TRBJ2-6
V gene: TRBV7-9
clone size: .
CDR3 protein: CASSLGEGRSGANVLTF
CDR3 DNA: TGTGCCAGCAGCCTCGGTGAGGGTCGCTCTGGGGCCAACGTCCTGACTTTC

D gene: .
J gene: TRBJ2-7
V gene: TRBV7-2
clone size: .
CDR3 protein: CASSPRRNYEQYF
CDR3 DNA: TGTGCCAGCAGCCCCAGGCGGAACTACGAGCAGTACTTC

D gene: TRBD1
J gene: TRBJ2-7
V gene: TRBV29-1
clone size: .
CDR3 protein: CSVQGQDSYEQYF
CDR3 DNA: TGCAGCGTTCAGGGACAGGACTCCTACGAGCAGTACTTC

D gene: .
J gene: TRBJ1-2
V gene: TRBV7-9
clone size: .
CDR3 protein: CASSLGDGYTF
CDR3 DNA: TGTGCCAGCAGCTTGGGCGATGGCTACACCTTC

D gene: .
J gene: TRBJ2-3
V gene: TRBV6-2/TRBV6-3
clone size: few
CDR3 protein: CASSYRASLGTDTQYF
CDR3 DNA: TGTGCCAGCAGTTATAGAGCTAGCTTGGGGACAGATACGCAGTATTTT

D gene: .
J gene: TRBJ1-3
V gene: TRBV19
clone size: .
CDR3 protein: CASSIGTDFSGNTIYF
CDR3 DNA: TGTGCCAGTAGTATCGGGACGGATTTCTCTGGAAACACCATATATTTT

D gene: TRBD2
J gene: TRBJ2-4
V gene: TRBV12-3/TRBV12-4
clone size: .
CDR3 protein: CASSPGTSLQYF
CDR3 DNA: TGTGCCAGCAGTCCGGGGACTAGCCTCCAGTACTTC

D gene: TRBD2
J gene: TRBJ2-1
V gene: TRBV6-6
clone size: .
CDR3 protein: CASRYTSGGVDEQFF
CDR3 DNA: TGTGCCAGCAGATACACTAGCGGGGGTGTTGATGAGCAGTTCTTC

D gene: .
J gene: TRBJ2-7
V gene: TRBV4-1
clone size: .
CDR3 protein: CASSQSQKTVYEQYF
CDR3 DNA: TGCGCCAGCAGCCAATCCCAGAAGACAGTCTACGAGCAGTACTTC

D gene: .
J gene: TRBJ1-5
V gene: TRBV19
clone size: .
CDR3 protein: CASSYGNNQPQHF
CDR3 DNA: TGTGCCAGTAGTTACGGCAACAATCAGCCCCAGCATTTT

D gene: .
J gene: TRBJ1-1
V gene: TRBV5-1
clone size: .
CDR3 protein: CASSQEPPQGRTEAFF
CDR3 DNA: TGCGCCAGCAGCCAGGAGCCCCCACAGGGCCGCACTGAAGCTTTCTTT

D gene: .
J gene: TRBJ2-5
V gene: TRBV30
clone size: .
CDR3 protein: CAWSVRVSEETQYF
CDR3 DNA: TGTGCCTGGAGTGTACGGGTATCCGAAGAGACCCAGTACTTC

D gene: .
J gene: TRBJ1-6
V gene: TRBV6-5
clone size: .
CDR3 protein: CASSYSRGTNSPLHF
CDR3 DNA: TGTGCCAGCAGTTACTCGCGGGGCACGAATTCACCCCTCCACTTT

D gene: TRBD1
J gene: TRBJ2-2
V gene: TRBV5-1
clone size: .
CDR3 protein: CASSLRGLPNTGELFF
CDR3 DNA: TGCGCCAGCAGTCTCAGGGGGCTTCCGAACACCGGGGAGCTGTTTTTT

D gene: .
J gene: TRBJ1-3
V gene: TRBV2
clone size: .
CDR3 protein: CASSEDRIAGNTIYF
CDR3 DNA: TGTGCCAGCAGTGAAGACAGAATTGCTGGAAACACCATATATTTT

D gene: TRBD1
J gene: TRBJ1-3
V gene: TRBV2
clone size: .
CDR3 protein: CASSPTGGNTIYF
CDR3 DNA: TGTGCCAGCAGTCCGACAGGGGGAAACACCATATATTTT

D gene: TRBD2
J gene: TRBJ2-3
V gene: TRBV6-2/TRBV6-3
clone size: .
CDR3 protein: CASSRTREGDTQYF
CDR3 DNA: TGTGCCAGCAGCAGGACTAGGGAGGGAGATACGCAGTATTTT

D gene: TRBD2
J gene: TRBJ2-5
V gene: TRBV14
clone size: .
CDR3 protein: CASSRISTGGGGPQETQYF
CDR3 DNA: TGTGCCAGCAGCCGTATTTCAACGGGGGGCGGGGGGCCCCAAGAGACCCAGTACTTC

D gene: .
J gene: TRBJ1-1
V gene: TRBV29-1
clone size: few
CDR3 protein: CSVEPRGRVNTEAFF
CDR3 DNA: TGCAGCGTTGAACCCCGGGGCAGGGTTAACACTGAAGCTTTCTTT

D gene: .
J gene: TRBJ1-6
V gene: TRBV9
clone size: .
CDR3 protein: CASSSHPTDNSPLHF
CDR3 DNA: TGTGCCAGCAGCTCTCACCCCACGGATAATTCACCCCTCCACTTT

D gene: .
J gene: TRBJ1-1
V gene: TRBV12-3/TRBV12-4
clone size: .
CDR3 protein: CASSPPRSTEAFF
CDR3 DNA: TGTGCCAGCAGTCCGCCAAGGAGCACTGAAGCTTTCTTT

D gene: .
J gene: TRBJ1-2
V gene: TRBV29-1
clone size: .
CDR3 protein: CSVAQGRANYGYTF
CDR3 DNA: TGCAGCGTTGCACAGGGAAGGGCTAACTATGGCTACACCTTC

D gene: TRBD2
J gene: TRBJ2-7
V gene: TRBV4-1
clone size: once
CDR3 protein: CASSPRGQRGSSYEQYF
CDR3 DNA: TGCGCCAGCAGCCCGAGGGGCCAGCGGGGGAGCTCCTACGAGCAGTACTTC

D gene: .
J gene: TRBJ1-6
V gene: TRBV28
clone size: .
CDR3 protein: CASSPRQYNSPLHF
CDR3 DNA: TGTGCCAGCAGTCCCCGACAGTATAATTCACCCCTCCACTTT

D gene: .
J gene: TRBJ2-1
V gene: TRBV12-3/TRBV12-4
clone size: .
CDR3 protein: CASSFFGNEQFF
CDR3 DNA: TGTGCCAGCAGTTTTTTCGGCAATGAGCAGTTCTTC

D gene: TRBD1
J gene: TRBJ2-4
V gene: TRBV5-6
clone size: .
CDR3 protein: CASSSVVGGQGSKNIQYF
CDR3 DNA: TGTGCCAGCAGCTCGGTGGTGGGAGGACAGGGGTCCAAAAACATTCAGTACTTC

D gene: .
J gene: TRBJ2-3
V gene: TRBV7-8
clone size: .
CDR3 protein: CASSLEGRVDTQYF
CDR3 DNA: TGTGCCAGCAGCTTAGAGGGAAGGGTTGATACGCAGTATTTT

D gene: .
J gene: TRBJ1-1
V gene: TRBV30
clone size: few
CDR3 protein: CAWSAGGKNTEAFF
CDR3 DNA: TGTGCCTGGAGTGCGGGGGGCAAGAACACTGAAGCTTTCTTT

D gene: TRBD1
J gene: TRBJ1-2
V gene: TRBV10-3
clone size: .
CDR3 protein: CAISESGRTGANYGYTF
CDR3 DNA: TGTGCCATCAGTGAGAGCGGGCGGACAGGGGCCAACTATGGCTACACCTTC